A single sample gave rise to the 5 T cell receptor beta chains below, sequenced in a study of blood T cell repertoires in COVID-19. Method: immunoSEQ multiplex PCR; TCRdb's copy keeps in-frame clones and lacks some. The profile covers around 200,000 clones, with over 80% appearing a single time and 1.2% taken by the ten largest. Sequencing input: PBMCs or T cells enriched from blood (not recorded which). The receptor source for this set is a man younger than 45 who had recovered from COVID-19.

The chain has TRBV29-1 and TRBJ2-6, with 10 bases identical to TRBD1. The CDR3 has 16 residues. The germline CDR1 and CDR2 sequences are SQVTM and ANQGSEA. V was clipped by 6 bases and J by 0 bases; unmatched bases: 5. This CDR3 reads CSVVGQGDSGANVLTF. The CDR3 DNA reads TGCAGCGTCGTTGGACAGGGGGACTCTGGGGCCAACGTCCTGACTTTC.

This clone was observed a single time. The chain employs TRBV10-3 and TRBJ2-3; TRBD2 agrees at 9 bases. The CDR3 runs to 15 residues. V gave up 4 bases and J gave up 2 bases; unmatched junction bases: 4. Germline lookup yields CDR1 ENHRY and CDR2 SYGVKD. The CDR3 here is CAISVGTSPTDTQYF. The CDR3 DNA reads TGTGCCATCAGTGTGGGGACTAGCCCCACAGATACGCAGTATTTT.

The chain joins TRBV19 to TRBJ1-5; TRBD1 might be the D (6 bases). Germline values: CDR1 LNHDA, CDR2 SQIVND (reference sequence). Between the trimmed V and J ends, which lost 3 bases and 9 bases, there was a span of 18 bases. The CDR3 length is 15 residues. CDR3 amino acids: CASSIIQGYLGPQHF. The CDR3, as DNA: TGTGCCAGTAGTATTATACAGGGCTACCTTGGGCCCCAGCATTTT.

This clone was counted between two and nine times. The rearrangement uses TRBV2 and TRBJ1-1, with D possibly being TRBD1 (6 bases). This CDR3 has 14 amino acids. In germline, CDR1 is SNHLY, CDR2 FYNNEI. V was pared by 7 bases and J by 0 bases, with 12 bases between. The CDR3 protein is CASTQDRLNTEAFF. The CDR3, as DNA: TGTGCCAGCACTCAGGACAGATTGAACACTGAAGCTTTCTTT.

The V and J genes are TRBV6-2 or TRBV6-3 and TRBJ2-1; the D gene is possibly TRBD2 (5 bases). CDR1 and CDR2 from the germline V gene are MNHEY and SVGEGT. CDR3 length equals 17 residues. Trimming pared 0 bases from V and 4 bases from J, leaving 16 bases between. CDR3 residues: CASSYSKTEGVYNEQFF. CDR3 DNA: TGTGCCAGCAGTTACTCAAAGACCGAGGGAGTTTACAATGAGCAGTTCTTC.